The present T cell receptor beta chain was sequenced within a study of vaccination effects on CD4 cells after COVID-19. Assay used: immunoSEQ multiplex PCR; TCRdb lists only in-frame clones, some missing. The table lists 78,000 or so clones, about four fifths of them singletons. As for this clone: Its antigen is not known.

This CDR3 spans 16 amino acids. The germline gives CDR1 SEHNR, CDR2 FQNEAQ (reference sequence). Between the trimmed V and J ends, which lost 0 bases and 0 bases, there was a span of 11 bases. Pools of viral peptides were used by the ViraFEST assay to expand antigen-specific CD4+ T cells ahead of sequencing. Researchers isolated CD4+ T cells once roughly ten days of culture had elapsed. People in the vaccine group had not been infected with SARS-CoV-2 before, and their nucleocapsid antibodies were negative. Cultures had half their medium replaced with IL-2 medium on days 3 and 7. This specimen consisted of CD4+ T cells from PBMCs cultured with SARS-CoV-2 spike peptides, obtained before COVID-19 vaccination. This chain uses TRBV7-9 with TRBJ2-5; D call uncertain. This sequence originates from a human donor who received a COVID-19 vaccine. The CDR3 DNA reads as TGTGCCAGCAGCTTAGCTTTTATGGCAGACCAAGAGACCCAGTACTTC. Amino acids: CASSLAFMADQETQYF.